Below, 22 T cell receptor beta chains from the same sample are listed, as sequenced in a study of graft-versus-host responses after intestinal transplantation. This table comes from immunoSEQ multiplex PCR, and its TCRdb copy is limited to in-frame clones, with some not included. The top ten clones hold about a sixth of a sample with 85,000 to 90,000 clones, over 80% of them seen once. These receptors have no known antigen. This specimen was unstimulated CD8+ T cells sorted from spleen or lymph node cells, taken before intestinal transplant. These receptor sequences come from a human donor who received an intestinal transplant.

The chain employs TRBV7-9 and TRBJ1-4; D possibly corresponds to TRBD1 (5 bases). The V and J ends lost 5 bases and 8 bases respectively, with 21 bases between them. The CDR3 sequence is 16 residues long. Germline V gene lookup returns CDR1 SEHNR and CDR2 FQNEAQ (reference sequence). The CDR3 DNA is TGTGCCAGCAGCGCTGACAGACAGCCCCGACGGGAAAAACTGTTTTTT. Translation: CASSADRQPRREKLFF.

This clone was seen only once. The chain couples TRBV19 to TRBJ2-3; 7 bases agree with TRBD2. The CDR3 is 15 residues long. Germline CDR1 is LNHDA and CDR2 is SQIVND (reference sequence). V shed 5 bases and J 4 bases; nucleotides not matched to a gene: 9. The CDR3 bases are TGTGCCAGTAGTGCACTAGCGTCGGGCGCAGATACGCAGTATTTT. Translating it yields CASSALASGADTQYF.

The CDR3 coding sequence is TGTGCCAGCAACATACTAGAATCGGGCAATGAGCAGTTCTTC. Translating gives CASNILESGNEQFF. V and J are TRBV28 and TRBJ2-1, with D tentatively TRBD2 (5 bases). CDR3 length: 14 amino acids. V gave up 7 bases and J gave up 6 bases, with 16 bases separating them. CDR1 and CDR2 from the germline V gene are MDHEN and SYDVKM.

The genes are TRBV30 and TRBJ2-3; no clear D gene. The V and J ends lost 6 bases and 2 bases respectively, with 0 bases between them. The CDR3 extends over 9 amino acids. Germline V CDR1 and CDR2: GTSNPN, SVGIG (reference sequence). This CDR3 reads CACTDTQYF. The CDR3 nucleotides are TGTGCCTGCACAGATACGCAGTATTTT. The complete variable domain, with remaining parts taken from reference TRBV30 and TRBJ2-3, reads SQTIHQWPATLVQPVGSPLSLECTVEGTSNPNLYWYRQAAGRGLQLLFYSVGIGQISSEVPQNLSASRPQDRQFILSSKKLLLSDSGFYLCACTDTQYFGPGTRLTVL.

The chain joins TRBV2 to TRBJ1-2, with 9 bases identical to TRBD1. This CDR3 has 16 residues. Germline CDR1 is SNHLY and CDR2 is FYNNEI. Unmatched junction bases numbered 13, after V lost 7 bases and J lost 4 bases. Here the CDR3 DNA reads TGTGCCAGCAATGGAGCCGGGACAGGGTATATCTATGGCTACACCTTC. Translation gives CASNGAGTGYIYGYTF.

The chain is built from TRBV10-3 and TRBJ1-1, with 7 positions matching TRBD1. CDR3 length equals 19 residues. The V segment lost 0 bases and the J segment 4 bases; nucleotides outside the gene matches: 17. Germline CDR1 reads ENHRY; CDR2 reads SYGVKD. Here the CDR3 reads CAISESGFRGQRLITEAFF. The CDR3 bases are TGTGCCATCAGTGAGTCTGGATTTAGGGGACAGCGCCTTATCACTGAAGCTTTCTTT.

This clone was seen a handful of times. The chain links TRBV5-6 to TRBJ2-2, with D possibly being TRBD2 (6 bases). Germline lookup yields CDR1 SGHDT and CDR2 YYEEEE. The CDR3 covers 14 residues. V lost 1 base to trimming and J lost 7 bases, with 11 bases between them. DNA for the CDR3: TGTGCCAGCAGCTTGTGGGGGAGGAGCGGGGAGCTGTTTTTT. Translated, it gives CASSLWGRSGELFF.

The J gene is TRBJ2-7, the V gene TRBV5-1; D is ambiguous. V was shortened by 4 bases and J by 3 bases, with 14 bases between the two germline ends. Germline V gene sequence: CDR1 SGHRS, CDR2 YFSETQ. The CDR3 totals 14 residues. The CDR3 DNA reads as TGCGCCAGCAGCCCGGACGGACGGTTCTACGAGCAGTACTTC. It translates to CASSPDGRFYEQYF.

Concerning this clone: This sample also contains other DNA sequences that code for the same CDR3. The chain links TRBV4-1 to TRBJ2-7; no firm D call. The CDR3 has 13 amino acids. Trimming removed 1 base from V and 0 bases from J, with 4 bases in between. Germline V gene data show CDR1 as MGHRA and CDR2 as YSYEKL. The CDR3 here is CASSQGTSYEQYF. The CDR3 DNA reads TGCGCCAGCAGCCAAGGGACCTCCTACGAGCAGTACTTC.

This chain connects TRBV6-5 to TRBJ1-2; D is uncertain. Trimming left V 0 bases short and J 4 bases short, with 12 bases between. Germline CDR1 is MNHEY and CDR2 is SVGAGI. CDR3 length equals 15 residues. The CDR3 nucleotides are TGTGCCAGCAGTTACTCGACCCAGCGCACCTATGGCTACACCTTC. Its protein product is CASSYSTQRTYGYTF.

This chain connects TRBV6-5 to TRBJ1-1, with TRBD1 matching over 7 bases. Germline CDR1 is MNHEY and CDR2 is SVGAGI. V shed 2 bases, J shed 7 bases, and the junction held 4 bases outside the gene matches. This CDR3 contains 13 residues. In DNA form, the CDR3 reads TGTGCCAGCAGTTACGGGCAGGGGGATGAAGCTTTCTTT. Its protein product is CASSYGQGDEAFF.

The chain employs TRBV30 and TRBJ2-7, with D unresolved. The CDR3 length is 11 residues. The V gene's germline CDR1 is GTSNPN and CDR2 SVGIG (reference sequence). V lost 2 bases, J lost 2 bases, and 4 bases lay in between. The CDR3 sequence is CAWSSTYEQYF. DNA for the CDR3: TGTGCCTGGAGTTCAACCTACGAGCAGTACTTC.

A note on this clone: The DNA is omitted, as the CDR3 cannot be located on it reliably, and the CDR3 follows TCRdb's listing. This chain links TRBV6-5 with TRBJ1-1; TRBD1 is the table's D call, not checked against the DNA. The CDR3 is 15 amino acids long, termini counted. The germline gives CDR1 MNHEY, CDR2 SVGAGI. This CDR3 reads CASSSSDSLNTEAFF.

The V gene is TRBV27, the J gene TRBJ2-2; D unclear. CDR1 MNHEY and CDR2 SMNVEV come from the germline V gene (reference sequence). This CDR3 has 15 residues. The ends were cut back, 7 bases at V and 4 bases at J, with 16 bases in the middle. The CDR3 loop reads CASTTLIDPTGELFF. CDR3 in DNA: TGTGCCAGCACAACTTTAATAGACCCCACCGGGGAGCTGTTTTTT.

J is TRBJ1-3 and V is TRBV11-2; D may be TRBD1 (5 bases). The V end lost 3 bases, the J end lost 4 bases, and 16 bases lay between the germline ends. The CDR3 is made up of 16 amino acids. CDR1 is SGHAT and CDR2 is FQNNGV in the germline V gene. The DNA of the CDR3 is TGTGCCAGCAGCTTTAAGTGGGACCATCAAGGAAACACCATATATTTT. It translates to CASSFKWDHQGNTIYF.

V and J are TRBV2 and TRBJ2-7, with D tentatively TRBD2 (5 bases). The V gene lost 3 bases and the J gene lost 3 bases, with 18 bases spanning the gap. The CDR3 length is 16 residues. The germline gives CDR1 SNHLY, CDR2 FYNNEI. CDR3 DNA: TGTGCCAGCAGTGATGTGCCAGTCGGGGTTCGCTACGAGCAGTACTTC. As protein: CASSDVPVGVRYEQYF.

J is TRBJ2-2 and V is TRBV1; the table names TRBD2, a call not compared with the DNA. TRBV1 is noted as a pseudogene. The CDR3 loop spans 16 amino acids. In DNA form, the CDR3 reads TGCACCAGCAGCCAGAAAAGCGGGGGGCTGTCCGGGGAGCTGTTTTTT. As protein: CTSSQKSGGLSGELFF.

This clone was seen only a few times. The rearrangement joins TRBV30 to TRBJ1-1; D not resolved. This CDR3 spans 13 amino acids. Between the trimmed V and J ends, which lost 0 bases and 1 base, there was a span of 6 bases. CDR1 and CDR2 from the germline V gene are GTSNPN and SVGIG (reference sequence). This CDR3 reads CAWSVWSNTEAFF. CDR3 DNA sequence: TGTGCCTGGAGTGTATGGTCGAACACTGAAGCTTTCTTT.

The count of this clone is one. The DNA of the CDR3 is TGTGCCAGCAGTTTTTTAGCGGACTATGGCTACACCTTC. As protein: CASSFLADYGYTF. This chain uses TRBV28 with TRBJ1-2; no clear D gene. This CDR3 has 13 residues. V lost 3 bases and J 3 bases, leaving 8 bases between the germline ends. CDR1 MDHEN and CDR2 SYDVKM come from the germline V gene.

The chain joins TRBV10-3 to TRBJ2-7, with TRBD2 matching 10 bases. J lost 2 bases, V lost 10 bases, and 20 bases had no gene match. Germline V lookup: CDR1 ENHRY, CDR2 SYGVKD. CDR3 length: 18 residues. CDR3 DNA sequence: TGTGCCACAAGGTCGAATTCCATAGCGGGGGGCCGCCCCTACGAGCAGTACTTC. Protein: CATRSNSIAGGRPYEQYF.

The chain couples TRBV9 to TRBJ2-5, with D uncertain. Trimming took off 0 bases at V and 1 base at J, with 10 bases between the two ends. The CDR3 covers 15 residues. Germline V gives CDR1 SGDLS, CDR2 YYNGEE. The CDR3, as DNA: TGTGCCAGCAGCGTAGGGGGTGAGCCCCAAGAGACCCAGTACTTC. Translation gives CASSVGGEPQETQYF.

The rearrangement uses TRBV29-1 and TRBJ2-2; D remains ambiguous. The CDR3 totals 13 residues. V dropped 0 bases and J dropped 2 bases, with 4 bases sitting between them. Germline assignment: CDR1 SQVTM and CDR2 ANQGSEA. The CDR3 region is CSVEEQNTGELFF. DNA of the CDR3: TGCAGCGTTGAAGAACAAAACACCGGGGAGCTGTTTTTT.